Following are 17 T cell receptor beta chains from one sample sequenced in a study of cytomegalovirus exposure and HLA in healthy donors. PCR involved 60 Vbeta and 13 Jbeta primers. The protocol was immunoSEQ multiplex PCR, while the TCRdb copy is restricted to in-frame clones and leaves out a portion. The data show approximately 140,000 clones, with 80% seen just once and 6.5% to 7% held by the top ten. Sequencing used PBMCs. Source of these receptors: a man between 40 and 49 years old in good health and CMV-seropositive.

This clone was counted a few times. Mismatch with germline at one junction end may stem from a read error. The genes are TRBV7-7 and TRBJ2-2, with a tentative D call TRBD1 (6 bases). The germline V gene encodes CDR1 SSHAT and CDR2 FNYEAQ (reference sequence). This CDR3 has 18 residues. This chain's CDR3 is CASSLEPVGTTNTGELFF. DNA for the CDR3: TGTGCTAGCAGCTTAGAACCCGTCGGGACAACGAACACCGGGGAGCTGTTTTTT.

V usage is TRBV19 and J usage is TRBJ2-7; 7 nucleotides align to TRBD1. V lost 5 bases to trimming and J lost 3 bases; unmatched junction nucleotides: 7. The CDR3 length is 14 residues. Germline loops: CDR1 LNHDA, CDR2 SQIVND (reference sequence). DNA for the CDR3: TGTGCCAGTAGTTCGCCGGGACAGAGCTACGAGCAGTACTTC. It codes for CASSSPGQSYEQYF. Drawing the rest from reference TRBV19 and TRBJ2-7, the complete variable domain is DGGITQSPKYLFRKEGQNVTLSCEQNLNHDAMYWYRQDPGQGLRLIYYSQIVNDFQKGDIAEGYSVSREKKESFPLTVTSAQKNPTAFYLCASSSPGQSYEQYFGPGTRLTVT.

The chain is built from TRBV5-1 and TRBJ2-1; 9 bases fit TRBD2. This CDR3 has 17 amino acids. Germline lookup yields CDR1 SGHRS and CDR2 YFSETQ. Trimming at V came to 1 base and at J to 1 base, leaving 6 bases not matched to a gene. The CDR3 DNA follows: TGCGCCAGCAGCTTGATGGGTAGCGGGAGTTCCTACAATGAGCAGTTCTTC. It is translated as CASSLMGSGSSYNEQFF.

The gene calls are TRBV29-1 and TRBJ1-2; D is ambiguous. CDR3 size: 10 residues. Germline V gene sequence: CDR1 SQVTM, CDR2 ANQGSEA. Trimming took off 1 base at V and 8 bases at J, with 5 bases between the two ends. CDR3: CSVEGGGYTF. Here the CDR3 DNA reads TGCAGCGTTGAAGGCGGAGGCTACACCTTC.

The J gene is TRBJ2-3, the V gene TRBV27, with TRBD2 matching 8 bases. The germline V gene has CDR1 MNHEY and CDR2 SMNVEV (reference sequence). This CDR3 spans 16 amino acids. J gave up 4 bases and V 3 bases, and 9 bases lay outside the gene matches. The CDR3 sequence is CASSFLIGGEADTQYF. The CDR3 bases are TGTGCCAGCAGTTTTTTGATCGGGGGGGAGGCAGATACGCAGTATTTT.

In its sample, this clone was seen a few times. The J gene is TRBJ1-2, the V gene TRBV7-2; weak D call: TRBD1 (5 bases). Per the germline V gene, CDR1 is SGHTA and CDR2 is FQGNSA. Trimming removed 3 bases from V and 2 bases from J, with 13 bases in between. The CDR3 is 15 amino acids. The CDR3 DNA reads TGTGCCAGCAGCTTGCCGGGGGGGGTAAACTATGGCTACACCTTC. Translated: CASSLPGGVNYGYTF.

This clone has just one count. The genes are TRBV27 and TRBJ1-1; D might be TRBD1 (5 bases). Trimming took 4 bases from V and 5 from J, leaving 11 bases between them. Germline V gives CDR1 MNHEY, CDR2 SMNVEV (reference sequence). The CDR3 length is 13 residues. In nucleotides, the CDR3 is TGTGCCAGCAGTTGGGGGGGAGGTACTGAAGCTTTCTTT. It encodes CASSWGGGTEAFF.

CDR3 in DNA: TGTGCCAGCAGTCCGTCGATAGGGAGGTACGAGCAGTACTTC. This codes for CASSPSIGRYEQYF. This sequence joins TRBV27 and TRBJ2-7, with D possibly being TRBD2 (6 bases). Trimming stripped 5 bases from V and 4 bases from J, with 15 bases between. This CDR3 comprises 14 residues. CDR1 MNHEY and CDR2 SMNVEV come from the germline V gene (reference sequence).

Details on this clone: Its ends do not fully match the called genes, so a read error is possible. The chain combines TRBV7-7 with TRBJ2-1; D is perhaps TRBD1 (6 bases). Germline CDR1 is SSHAT and CDR2 is FNYEAQ (reference sequence). This CDR3 has 13 residues. The CDR3 nucleotides are TGTGCTAGCAGCTTAGCAGGGGAAGGTGAGCAGTTCTTC. Protein sequence: CASSLAGEGEQFF.

The V and J genes are TRBV9 and TRBJ2-1; tentative D call: TRBD1 (5 bases). The CDR3 runs to 14 residues. Germline values: CDR1 SGDLS, CDR2 YYNGEE. V was shortened by 0 bases and J by 6 bases, with 10 bases between the two germline ends. Here the CDR3 reads CASSVAGRANEQFF. The CDR3 nucleotides are TGTGCCAGCAGCGTAGCAGGCAGGGCCAATGAGCAGTTCTTC. Supplemented by reference TRBV9 and TRBJ2-1, the full variable domain reads DSGVTQTPKHLITATGQRVTLRCSPRSGDLSVYWYQQSLDQGLQFLIQYYNGEERAKGNILERFSAQQFPDLHSELNLSSLELGDSALYFCASSVAGRANEQFFGPGTRLTVL.

The CDR3 bases are TGTGCCTGGAGTGTAAACAGGGGGAATAGTAACGAAAAACTGTTTTTT. Translating it yields CAWSVNRGNSNEKLFF. The chain recombines TRBV30 with TRBJ1-4; 8 nucleotides line up with TRBD1. CDR1 GTSNPN and CDR2 SVGIG come from the germline V gene (reference sequence). J lost 8 bases, V lost 0 bases, and 11 bases had no gene match. This CDR3 comprises 16 residues.

The chain recombines TRBV7-8 with TRBJ1-5; perhaps TRBD1 as D (6 bases). The CDR3 sequence is 16 residues long. CDR1 and CDR2 from the germline V gene are SGHVS and FQNEAQ. V was shortened by 1 base and J by 3 bases, with 13 bases between the two germline ends. The CDR3, as DNA: TGTGCCAGCAGCTTAGTAGAGGGGGTTCCCAATCAGCCCCAGCATTTT. Translated, it gives CASSLVEGVPNQPQHF. The full variable domain, completed using reference TRBV7-8 and TRBJ1-5, is GAGVSQSPRYKVAKRGQDVALRCDPISGHVSLFWYQQALGQGPEFLTYFQNEAQLDKSGLPSDRFFAERPEGSVSTLKIQRTQQEDSAVYLCASSLVEGVPNQPQHFGDGTRLSIL.

The CDR3 loop is CASSRGQGAIISTDTQYF. CDR3 in DNA: TGCGCCAGCAGTAGGGGACAGGGGGCAATTATTTCCACAGATACGCAGTATTTT. This chain joins TRBV5-1 and TRBJ2-3; 12 bases match TRBD1. This CDR3 is built from 18 residues. CDR1 and CDR2 (germline): SGHRS, YFSETQ. Trimming at V came to 5 bases and at J to 2 bases, leaving 12 bases not matched to a gene.

This chain uses TRBV29-1 with TRBJ2-3, with unresolved D. Germline-derived CDR1 and CDR2 are SQVTM and ANQGSEA. This CDR3 contains 11 residues. V lost 8 bases to trimming and J lost 4 bases, with 10 bases between them. CDR3 amino acids: CSLVVSDTQYF. DNA for the CDR3: TGCAGCTTAGTAGTATCAGATACGCAGTATTTT.

The J gene is TRBJ1-4, the V gene TRBV30, with TRBD1 identical over 11 bases. Germline loops: CDR1 GTSNPN, CDR2 SVGIG (reference sequence). This CDR3 region has 14 residues. After removal of 3 bases from V and 4 bases from J, the junction contained 1 base not matched to a gene. The CDR3 is CAWSGTGGNEKLFF. CDR3 nucleotides: TGTGCCTGGAGCGGGACAGGGGGTAATGAAAAACTGTTTTTT.

For this clone: Other nucleotide sequences from this sample produce the same CDR3. The V call is TRBV19, the J call TRBJ1-1, with D possibly matching TRBD1 (6 bases). This CDR3 has 14 amino acids. V lost 1 base and J 2 bases, leaving 8 bases between the germline ends. The germline V gene has CDR1 LNHDA and CDR2 SQIVND (reference sequence). The CDR3 bases are TGTGCCAGTAGTATAGGGACAGCCAACACTGAAGCTTTCTTT. Translation: CASSIGTANTEAFF.

The chain links TRBV5-1 to TRBJ2-1, with 7 positions matching TRBD1. The V gene's germline CDR1 is SGHRS and CDR2 YFSETQ. The junction had 13 bases not matched to a gene; V was cut back by 2 bases and J by 11 bases. CDR3 length: 15 amino acids. In nucleotides, the CDR3 is TGCGCCAGCAGCTTACCGGGACAGCCCAGGTCAAAGCAGTTCTTC. Amino acid sequence: CASSLPGQPRSKQFF.